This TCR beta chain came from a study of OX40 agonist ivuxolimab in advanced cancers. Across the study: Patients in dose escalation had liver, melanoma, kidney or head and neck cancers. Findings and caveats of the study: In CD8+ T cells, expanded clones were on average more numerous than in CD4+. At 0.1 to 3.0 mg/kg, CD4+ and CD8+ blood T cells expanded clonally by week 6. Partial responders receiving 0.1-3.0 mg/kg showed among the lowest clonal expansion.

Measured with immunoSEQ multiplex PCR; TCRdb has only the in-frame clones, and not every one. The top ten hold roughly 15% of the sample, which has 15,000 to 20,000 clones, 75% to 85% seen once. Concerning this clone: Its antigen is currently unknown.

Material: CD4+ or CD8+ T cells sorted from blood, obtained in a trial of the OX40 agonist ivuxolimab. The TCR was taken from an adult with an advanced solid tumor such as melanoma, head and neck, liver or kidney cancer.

CDR3 nucleotides: TGTGCCAGCAGCGATAGAGGGAGGACGGAGGAGACCCAGTACTTC. This gives the protein CASSDRGRTEETQYF. This rearrangement joins TRBV7-2 to TRBJ2-5; D perhaps matches TRBD2 (6 bases). This CDR3 is 15 amino acids long. V gave up 5 bases and J gave up 5 bases, with 18 bases separating them. CDR1 and CDR2 from the germline V gene are SGHTA and FQGNSA.